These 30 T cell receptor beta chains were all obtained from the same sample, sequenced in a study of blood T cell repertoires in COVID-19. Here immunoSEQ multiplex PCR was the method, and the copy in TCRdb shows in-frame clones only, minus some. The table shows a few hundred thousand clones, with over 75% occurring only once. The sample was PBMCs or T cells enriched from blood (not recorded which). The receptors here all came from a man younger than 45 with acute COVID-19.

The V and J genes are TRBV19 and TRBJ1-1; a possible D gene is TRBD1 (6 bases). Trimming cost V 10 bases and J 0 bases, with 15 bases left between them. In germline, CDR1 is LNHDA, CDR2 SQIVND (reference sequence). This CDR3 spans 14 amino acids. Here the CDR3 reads CATGGGGLNTEAFF. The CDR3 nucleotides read TGTGCCACCGGCGGCGGGGGCCTGAACACTGAAGCTTTCTTT.

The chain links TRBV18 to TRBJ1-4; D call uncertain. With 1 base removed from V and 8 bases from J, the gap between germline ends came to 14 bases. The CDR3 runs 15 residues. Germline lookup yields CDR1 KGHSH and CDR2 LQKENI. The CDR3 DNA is TGTGCCAGCTCACCACGTCCAGACCCGGGGGAAAAACTGTTTTTT. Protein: CASSPRPDPGEKLFF.

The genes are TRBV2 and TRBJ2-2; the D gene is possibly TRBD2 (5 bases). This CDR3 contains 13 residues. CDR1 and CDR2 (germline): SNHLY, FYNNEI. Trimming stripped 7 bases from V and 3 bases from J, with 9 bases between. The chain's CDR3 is CASNLGDTGELFF. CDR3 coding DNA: TGTGCCAGCAACCTCGGGGACACCGGGGAGCTGTTTTTT. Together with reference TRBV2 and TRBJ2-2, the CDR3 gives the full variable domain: EPEVTQTPSHQVTQMGQEVILRCVPISNHLYFYWYRQILGQKVEFLVSFYNNEISEKSEIFDDQFSVERPDGSNFTLKIRSTKLEDSAMYFCASNLGDTGELFFGEGSRLTVL.

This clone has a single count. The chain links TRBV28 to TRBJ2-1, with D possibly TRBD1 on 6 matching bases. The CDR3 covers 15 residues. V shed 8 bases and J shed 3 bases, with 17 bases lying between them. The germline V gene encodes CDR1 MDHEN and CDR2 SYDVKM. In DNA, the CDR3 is TGTGCCAGCGGATTTTTAGGGGGTAGCTACAATGAGCAGTTCTTC. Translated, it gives CASGFLGGSYNEQFF. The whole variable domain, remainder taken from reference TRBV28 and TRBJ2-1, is DVKVTQSSRYLVKRTGEKVFLECVQDMDHENMFWYRQDPGLGLRLIYFSYDVKMKEKGDIPEGYSVSREKKERFSLILESASTNQTSMYLCASGFLGGSYNEQFFGPGTRLTVL.

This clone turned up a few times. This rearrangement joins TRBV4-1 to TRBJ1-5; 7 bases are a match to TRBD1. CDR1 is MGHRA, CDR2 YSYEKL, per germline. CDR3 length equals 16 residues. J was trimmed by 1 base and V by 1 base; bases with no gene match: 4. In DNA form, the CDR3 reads TGCGCCAGCAGCCAAGGACAGGGTATAAGCAATCAGCCCCAGCATTTT. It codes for CASSQGQGISNQPQHF.

For the CDR3, the DNA is TGCGCCAGCAGCCCTTTTGAAGCGGGAGGCACAGATACGCAGTATTTT. Its protein product is CASSPFEAGGTDTQYF. This sequence joins TRBV5-1 and TRBJ2-3; 8 positions match TRBD2. This CDR3 contains 16 residues. From germline, CDR1 is SGHRS and CDR2 YFSETQ. V lost 4 bases and J lost 1; bases outside the gene matches: 8.

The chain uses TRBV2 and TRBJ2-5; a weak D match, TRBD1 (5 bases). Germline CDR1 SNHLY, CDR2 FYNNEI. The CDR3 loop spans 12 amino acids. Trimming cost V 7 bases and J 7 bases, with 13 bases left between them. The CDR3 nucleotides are TGTGCCAGCATTGGACACCTCGGGACCCAGTACTTC. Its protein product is CASIGHLGTQYF.

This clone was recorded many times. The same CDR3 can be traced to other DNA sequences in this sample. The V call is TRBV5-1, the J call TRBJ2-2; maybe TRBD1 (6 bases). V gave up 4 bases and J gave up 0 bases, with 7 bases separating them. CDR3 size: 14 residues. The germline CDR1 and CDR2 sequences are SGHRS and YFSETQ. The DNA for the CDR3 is TGCGCCAGCAGCCGGGACACGAACACCGGGGAGCTGTTTTTT. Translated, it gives CASSRDTNTGELFF.

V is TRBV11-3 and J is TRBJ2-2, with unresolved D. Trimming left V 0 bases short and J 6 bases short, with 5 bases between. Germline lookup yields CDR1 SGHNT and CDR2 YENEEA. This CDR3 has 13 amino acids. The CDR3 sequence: CASSLESSGELFF. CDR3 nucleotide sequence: TGTGCCAGCAGCTTAGAGAGCTCCGGGGAGCTGTTTTTT.

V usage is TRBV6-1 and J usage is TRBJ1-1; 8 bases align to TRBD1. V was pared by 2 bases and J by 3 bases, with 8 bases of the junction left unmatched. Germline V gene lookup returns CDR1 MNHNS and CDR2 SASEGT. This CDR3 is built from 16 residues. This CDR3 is CASSEPGQVKYTEAFF. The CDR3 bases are TGTGCCAGCAGTGAACCGGGACAGGTTAAGTACACTGAAGCTTTCTTT.

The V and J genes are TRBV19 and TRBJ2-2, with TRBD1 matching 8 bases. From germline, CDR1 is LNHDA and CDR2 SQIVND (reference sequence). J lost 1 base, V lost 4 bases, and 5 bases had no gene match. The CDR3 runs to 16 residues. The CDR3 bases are TGTGCCAGTAGTAGCCGGACAGGGATGAACACCGGGGAGCTGTTTTTT. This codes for CASSSRTGMNTGELFF.

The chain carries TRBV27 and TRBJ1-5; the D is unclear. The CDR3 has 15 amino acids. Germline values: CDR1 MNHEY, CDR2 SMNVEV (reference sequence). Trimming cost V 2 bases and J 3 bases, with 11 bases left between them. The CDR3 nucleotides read TGTGCCAGCAGTTTAATGATCGGTTACAATCAGCCCCAGCATTTT. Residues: CASSLMIGYNQPQHF.

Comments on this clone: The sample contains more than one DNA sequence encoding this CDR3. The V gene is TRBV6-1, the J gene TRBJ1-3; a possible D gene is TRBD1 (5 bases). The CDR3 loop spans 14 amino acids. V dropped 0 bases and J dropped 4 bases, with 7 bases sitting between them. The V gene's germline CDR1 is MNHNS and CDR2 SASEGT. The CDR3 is CASSEARAGNTIYF. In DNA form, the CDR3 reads TGTGCCAGCAGTGAAGCCAGGGCCGGAAACACCATATATTTT.

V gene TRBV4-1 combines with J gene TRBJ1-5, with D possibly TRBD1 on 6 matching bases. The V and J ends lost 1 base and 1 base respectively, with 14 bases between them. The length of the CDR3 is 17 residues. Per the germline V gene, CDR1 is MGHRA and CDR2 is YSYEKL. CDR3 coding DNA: TGCGCCAGCAGCCAAGCGGCAGGGGATCCGAGCAATCAGCCCCAGCATTTT. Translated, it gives CASSQAAGDPSNQPQHF.

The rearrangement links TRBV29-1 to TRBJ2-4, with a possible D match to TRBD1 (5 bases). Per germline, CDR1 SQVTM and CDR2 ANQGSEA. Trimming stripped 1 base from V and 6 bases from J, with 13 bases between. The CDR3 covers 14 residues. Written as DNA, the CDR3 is TGCAGCGTTGAAGGAACAGGTACAACAAACATTCAGTACTTC. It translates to CSVEGTGTTNIQYF.

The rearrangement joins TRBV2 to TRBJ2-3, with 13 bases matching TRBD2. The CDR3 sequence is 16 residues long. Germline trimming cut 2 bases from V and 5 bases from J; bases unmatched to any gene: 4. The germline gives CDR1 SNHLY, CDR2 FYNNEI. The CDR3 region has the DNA TGTGCCAGCAGTGAACAAACTAGCGGGGGGGTAGATACGCAGTATTTT. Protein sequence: CASSEQTSGGVDTQYF.

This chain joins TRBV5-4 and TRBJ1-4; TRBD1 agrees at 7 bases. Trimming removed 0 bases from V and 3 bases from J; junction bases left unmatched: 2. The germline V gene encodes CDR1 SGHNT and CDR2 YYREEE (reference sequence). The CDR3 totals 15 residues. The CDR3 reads CASSLGTGANEKLFF. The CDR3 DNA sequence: TGTGCCAGCAGCTTGGGTACAGGGGCTAATGAAAAACTGTTTTTT.

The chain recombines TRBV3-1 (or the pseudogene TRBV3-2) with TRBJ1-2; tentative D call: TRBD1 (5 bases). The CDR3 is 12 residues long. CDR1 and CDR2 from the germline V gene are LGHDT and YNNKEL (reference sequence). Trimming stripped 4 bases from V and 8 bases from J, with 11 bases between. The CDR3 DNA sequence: TGTGCCAGCAGCCCCCGTCAGGGAGGCTACACCTTC. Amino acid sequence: CASSPRQGGYTF.

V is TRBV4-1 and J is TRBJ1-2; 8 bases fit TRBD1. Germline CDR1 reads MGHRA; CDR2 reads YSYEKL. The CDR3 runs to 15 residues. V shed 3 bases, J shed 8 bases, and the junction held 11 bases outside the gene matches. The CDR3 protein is CASSQRSGGAEGYTF. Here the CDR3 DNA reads TGCGCCAGCAGCCAGAGGTCAGGGGGCGCGGAAGGCTACACCTTC.

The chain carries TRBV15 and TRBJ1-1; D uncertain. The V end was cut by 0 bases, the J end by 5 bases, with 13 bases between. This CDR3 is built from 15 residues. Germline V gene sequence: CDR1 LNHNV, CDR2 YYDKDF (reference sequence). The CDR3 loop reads CATSREESGGTEAFF. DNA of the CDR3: TGTGCCACCAGCAGAGAGGAGTCCGGAGGGACTGAAGCTTTCTTT.

Written as DNA, the CDR3 is TGTGCCAGCAGCCTTACCACTCGAGACAGGGACACTGAAGCTTTCTTT. Its protein is CASSLTTRDRDTEAFF. The chain links TRBV13 to TRBJ1-1; TRBD1 matches at 7 bases. The CDR3 is made up of 16 amino acids. V trimming: 5 bases; J trimming: 3 bases; junction bases outside the gene matches: 12. Germline CDR1 and CDR2: PRHDT and FYEKMQ (reference sequence). The complete variable domain, with remaining parts taken from reference TRBV13 and TRBJ1-1, reads AAGVIQSPRHLIKEKRETATLKCYPIPRHDTVYWYQQGPGQDPQFLISFYEKMQSDKGSIPDRFSAQQFSDYHSELNMSSLELGDSALYFCASSLTTRDRDTEAFFGQGTRLTVV.

Here the CDR3 reads CATSEGGREQYF. DNA for the CDR3: TGTGCCACCAGTGAAGGGGGCCGCGAGCAGTACTTC. The V gene is TRBV24-1, the J gene TRBJ2-7, with 7 nucleotides matching TRBD1. The germline gives CDR1 KGHDR, CDR2 SFDVKD. Unmatched junction bases numbered 2, after V lost 4 bases and J lost 6 bases. The CDR3 has 12 residues.

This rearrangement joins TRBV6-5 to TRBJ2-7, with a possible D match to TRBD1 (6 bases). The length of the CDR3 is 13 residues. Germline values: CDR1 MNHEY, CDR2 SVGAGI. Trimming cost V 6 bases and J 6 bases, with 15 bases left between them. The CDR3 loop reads CASRTQGGREQYF. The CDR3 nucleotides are TGTGCCAGCAGGACACAGGGTGGGCGCGAGCAGTACTTC.

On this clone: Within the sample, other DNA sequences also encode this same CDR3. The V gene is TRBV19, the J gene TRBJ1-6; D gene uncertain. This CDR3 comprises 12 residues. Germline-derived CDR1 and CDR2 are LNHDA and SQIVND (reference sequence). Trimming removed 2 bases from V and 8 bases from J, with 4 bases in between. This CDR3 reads CASSISDSPLHF. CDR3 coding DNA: TGTGCCAGTAGTATATCGGATTCACCCCTCCACTTT.

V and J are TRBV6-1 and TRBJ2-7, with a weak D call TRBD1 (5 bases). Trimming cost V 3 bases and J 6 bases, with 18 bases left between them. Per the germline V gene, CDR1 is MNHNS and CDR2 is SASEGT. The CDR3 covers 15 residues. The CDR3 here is CASSDPIMIQGEQYF. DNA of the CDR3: TGTGCCAGCAGTGACCCGATTATGATCCAGGGCGAGCAGTACTTC.

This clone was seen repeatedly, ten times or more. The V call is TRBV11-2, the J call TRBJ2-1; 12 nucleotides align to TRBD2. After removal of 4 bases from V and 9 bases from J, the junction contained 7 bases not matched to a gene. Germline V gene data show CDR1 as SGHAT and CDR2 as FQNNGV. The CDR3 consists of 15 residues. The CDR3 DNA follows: TGTGCCAGCAGCTCCGCGACTAGCGGGGGCGGTGAGCAGTTCTTC. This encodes CASSSATSGGGEQFF.

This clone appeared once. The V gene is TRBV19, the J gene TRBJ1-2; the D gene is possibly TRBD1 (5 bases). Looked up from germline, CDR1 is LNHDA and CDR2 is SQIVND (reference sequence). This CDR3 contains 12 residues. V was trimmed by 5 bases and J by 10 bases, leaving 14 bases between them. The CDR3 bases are TGTGCCAGTAGTTGGGCCACGGGGGACTACACCTTC. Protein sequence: CASSWATGDYTF. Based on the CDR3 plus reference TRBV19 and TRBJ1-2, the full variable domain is DGGITQSPKYLFRKEGQNVTLSCEQNLNHDAMYWYRQDPGQGLRLIYYSQIVNDFQKGDIAEGYSVSREKKESFPLTVTSAQKNPTAFYLCASSWATGDYTFGSGTRLTVV.

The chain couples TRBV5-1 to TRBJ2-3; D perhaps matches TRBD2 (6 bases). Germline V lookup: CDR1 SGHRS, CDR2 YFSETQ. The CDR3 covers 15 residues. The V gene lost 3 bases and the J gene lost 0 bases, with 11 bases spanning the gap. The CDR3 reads CASSSWGVSTDTQYF. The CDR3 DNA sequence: TGCGCCAGCAGCTCGTGGGGGGTAAGCACAGATACGCAGTATTTT.

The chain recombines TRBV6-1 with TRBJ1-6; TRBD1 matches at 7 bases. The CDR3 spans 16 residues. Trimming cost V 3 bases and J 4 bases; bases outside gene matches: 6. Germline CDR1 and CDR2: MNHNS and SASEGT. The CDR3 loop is CASSDRDSGYNSPLHF. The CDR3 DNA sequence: TGTGCCAGCAGTGACCGGGACAGTGGGTATAATTCACCCCTCCACTTT.

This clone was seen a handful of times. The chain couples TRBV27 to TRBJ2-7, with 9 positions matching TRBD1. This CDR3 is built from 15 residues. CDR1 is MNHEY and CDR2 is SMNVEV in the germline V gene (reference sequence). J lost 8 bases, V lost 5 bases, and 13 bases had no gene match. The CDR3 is CASSVVGDRVSKQYF. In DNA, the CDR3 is TGTGCCAGCAGTGTCGTCGGGGACAGGGTTTCGAAGCAGTACTTC.